This T cell receptor beta chain emerged from a study of cytomegalovirus exposure and HLA in healthy donors. Study-wide results and caveats: Reports credit the classifier with highly specific, highly sensitive diagnosis of cytomegalovirus status. The finding came from a later analysis; first-cohort TCR clusters tended to co-occur in the 90 to 150 validation repertoires. There were 150 to 200 TCR beta chains listed as cytomegalovirus-associated.

TCRdb's table, derived via immunoSEQ multiplex PCR, lists solely in-frame clones and lacks some. The sample includes approximately 65,000 clones, 95% to 97% seen only once; the top ten take under 2.5%. In the case of this clone: Its matching antigen is unknown.

Germline-derived CDR1 and CDR2 are SEHNR and FQNEAQ (reference sequence). CDR3 length equals 13 residues. The TCR sequence derives from a man younger than 35 in good health and CMV-seronegative. This chain links TRBV7-9 with TRBJ2-5, with 7 nucleotides matching TRBD1. TRBJ2-7 explains the end of the DNA better; the J call may be wrong. Sequencing input: PBMCs. The CDR3 DNA reads TGTGCCAGCAGCGCAAGACAGGGTTACGAGCAGTACTTC. Residues: CASSARQGYEQYF.